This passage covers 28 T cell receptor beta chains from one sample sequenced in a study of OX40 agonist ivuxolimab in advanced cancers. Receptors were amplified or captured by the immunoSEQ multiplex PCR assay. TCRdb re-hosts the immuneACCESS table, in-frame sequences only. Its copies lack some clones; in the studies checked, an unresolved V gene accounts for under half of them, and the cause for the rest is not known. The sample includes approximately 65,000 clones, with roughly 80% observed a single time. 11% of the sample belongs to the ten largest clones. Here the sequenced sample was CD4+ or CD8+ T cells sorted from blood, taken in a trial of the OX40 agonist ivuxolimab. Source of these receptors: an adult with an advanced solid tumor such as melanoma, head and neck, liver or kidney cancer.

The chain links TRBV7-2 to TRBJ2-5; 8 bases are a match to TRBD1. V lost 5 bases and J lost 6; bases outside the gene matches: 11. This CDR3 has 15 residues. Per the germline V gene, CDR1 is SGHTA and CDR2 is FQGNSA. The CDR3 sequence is CASSPGQGIKKTQYF. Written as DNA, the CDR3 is TGTGCCAGCAGCCCCGGACAGGGCATTAAAAAGACCCAGTACTTC.

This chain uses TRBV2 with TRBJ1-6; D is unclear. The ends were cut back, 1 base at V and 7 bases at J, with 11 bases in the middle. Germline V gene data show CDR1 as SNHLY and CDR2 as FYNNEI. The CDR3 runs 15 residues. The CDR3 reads CASSEERGNNSPLHF. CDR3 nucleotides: TGTGCCAGCAGTGAAGAACGGGGAAACAATTCACCCCTCCACTTT.

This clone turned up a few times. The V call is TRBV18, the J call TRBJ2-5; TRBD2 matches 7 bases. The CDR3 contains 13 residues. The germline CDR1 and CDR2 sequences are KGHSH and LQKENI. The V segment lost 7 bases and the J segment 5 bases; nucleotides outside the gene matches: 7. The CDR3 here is CASLSPAGETQYF. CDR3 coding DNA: TGTGCCAGCTTATCCCCAGCGGGGGAGACCCAGTACTTC.

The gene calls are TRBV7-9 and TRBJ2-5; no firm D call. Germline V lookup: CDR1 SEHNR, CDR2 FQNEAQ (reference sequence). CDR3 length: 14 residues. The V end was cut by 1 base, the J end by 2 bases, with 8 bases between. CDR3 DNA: TGTGCCAGCAGCTTAGGACGAGTTCAAGAGACCCAGTACTTC. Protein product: CASSLGRVQETQYF.

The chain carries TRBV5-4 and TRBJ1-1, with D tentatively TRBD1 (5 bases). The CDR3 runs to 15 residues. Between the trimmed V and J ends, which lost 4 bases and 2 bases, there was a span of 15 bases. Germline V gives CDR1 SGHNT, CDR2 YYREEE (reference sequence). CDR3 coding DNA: TGTGCCAGCAGCCCCCGTGGGGGTTCAAACACTGAAGCTTTCTTT. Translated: CASSPRGGSNTEAFF.

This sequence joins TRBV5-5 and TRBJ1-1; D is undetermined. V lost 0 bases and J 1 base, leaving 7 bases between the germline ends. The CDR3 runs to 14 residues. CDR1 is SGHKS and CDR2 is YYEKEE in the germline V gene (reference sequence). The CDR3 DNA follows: TGTGCCAGCAGCTTGGGAAGCAGGAACACTGAAGCTTTCTTT. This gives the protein CASSLGSRNTEAFF.

The CDR3 DNA reads TGTGCCACCCACGAATCATTCTCAGAGAACACCGGGGAGCTGTTTTTT. Translation gives CATHESFSENTGELFF. The chain combines TRBV11-3 with TRBJ2-2; no clear D gene. Trimming removed 10 bases at V and 1 base at J, with 19 bases between. Germline-derived CDR1 and CDR2 are SGHNT and YENEEA. The CDR3 spans 16 residues.

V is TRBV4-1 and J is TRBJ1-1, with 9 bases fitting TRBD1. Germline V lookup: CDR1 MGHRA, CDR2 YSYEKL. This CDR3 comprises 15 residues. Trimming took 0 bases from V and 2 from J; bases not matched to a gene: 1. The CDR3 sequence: CASSQEGQGNTEAFF. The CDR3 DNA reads TGCGCCAGCAGCCAAGAGGGACAGGGTAACACTGAAGCTTTCTTT.

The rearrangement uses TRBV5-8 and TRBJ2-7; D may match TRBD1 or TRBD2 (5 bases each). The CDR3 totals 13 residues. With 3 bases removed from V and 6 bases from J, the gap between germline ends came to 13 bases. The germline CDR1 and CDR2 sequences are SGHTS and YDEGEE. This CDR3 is CASSWGRAGEQYV. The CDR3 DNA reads TGTGCCAGCAGCTGGGGCAGGGCGGGCGAGCAGTACGTC.

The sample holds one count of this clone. Here the CDR3 reads CASSPDGSRYNEQFF. CDR3 nucleotides: TGTGCCAGCAGCCCCGACGGGAGCAGGTACAATGAGCAGTTCTTC. The V and J genes are TRBV7-2 and TRBJ2-1, with D tentatively TRBD2 (6 bases). The CDR3 contains 15 residues. V was pared by 5 bases and J by 4 bases, with 15 bases between. The germline V gene encodes CDR1 SGHTA and CDR2 FQGNSA.

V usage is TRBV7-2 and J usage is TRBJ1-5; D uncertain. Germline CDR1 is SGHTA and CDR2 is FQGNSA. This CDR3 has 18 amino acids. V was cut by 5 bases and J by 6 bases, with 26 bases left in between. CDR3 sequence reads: CASSPRTRGPQIGQPQHF. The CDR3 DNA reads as TGTGCCAGCAGCCCCCGAACCCGAGGACCGCAAATCGGTCAGCCCCAGCATTTT.

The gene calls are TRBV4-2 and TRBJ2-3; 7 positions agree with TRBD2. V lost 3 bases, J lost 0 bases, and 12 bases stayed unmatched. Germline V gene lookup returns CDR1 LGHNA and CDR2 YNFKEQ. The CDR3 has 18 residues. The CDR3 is CASSHTPTSASSTDTQYF. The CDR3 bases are TGTGCCAGCAGCCACACCCCAACTAGCGCCTCTAGCACAGATACGCAGTATTTT.

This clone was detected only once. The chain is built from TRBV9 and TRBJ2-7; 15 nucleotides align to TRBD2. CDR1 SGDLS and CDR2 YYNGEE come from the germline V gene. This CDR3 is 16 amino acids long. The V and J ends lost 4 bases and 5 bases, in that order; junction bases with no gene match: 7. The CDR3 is CASSPGLAGGQHEQYF. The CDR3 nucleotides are TGTGCCAGCAGCCCCGGACTAGCGGGAGGGCAACACGAGCAGTACTTC. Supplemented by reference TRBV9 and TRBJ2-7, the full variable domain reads DSGVTQTPKHLITATGQRVTLRCSPRSGDLSVYWYQQSLDQGLQFLIQYYNGEERAKGNILERFSAQQFPDLHSELNLSSLELGDSALYFCASSPGLAGGQHEQYFGPGTRLTVT.

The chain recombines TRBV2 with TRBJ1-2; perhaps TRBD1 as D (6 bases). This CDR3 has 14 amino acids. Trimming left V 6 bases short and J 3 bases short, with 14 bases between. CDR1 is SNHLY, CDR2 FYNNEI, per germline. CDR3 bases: TGTGCCAGCAGATTATGGGGGCGCGACTATGGCTACACCTTC. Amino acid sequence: CASRLWGRDYGYTF.

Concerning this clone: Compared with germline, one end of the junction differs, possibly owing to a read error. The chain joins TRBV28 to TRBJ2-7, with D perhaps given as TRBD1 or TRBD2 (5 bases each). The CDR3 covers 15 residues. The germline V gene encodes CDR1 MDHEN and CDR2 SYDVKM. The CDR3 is CASRLGDRGSYEQYF. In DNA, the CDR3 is TGTGCCAGCCGTTTGGGGGACCGGGGTTCCTACGAGCAGTACTTC.

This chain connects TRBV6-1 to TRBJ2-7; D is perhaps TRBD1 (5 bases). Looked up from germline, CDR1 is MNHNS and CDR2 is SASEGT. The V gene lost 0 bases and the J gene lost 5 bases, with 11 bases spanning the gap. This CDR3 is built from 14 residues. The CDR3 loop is CASSEAATENEQYV. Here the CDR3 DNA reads TGTGCCAGCAGTGAAGCAGCGACAGAAAACGAGCAGTACGTC.

CDR3 nucleotides: TGTGCCAGCTCACCAACTACCGGGGTTCACACTGAAGCTTTCTTT. This translates into CASSPTTGVHTEAFF. The chain recombines TRBV18 with TRBJ1-1; no reliable D call. The germline gives CDR1 KGHSH, CDR2 LQKENI. Trimming stripped 2 bases from V and 3 bases from J, with 13 bases between. The CDR3 length is 15 residues.

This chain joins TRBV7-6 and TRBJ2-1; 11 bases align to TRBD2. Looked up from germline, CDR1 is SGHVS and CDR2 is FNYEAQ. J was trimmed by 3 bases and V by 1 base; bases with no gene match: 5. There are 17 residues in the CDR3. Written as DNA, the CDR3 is TGTGCCAGCAGCTTAGAGACTAGCGGGGCGATCTACAATGAGCAGTTCTTC. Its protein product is CASSLETSGAIYNEQFF. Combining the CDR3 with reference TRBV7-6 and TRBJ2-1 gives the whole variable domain GAGVSQSPRYKVTKRGQDVALRCDPISGHVSLYWYRQALGQGPEFLTYFNYEAQQDKSGLPNDRFSAERPEGSISTLTIQRTEQRDSAMYRCASSLETSGAIYNEQFFGPGTRLTVL.

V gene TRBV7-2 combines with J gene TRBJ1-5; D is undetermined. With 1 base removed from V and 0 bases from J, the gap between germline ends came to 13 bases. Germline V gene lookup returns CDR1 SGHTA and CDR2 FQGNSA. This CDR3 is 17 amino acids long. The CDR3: CASSLVSRASSNQPQHF. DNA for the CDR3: TGTGCCAGCAGCTTAGTCTCTAGGGCAAGTAGCAATCAGCCCCAGCATTTT.

The CDR3 loop is CASSLSGWGDTEAFF. The CDR3 DNA sequence: TGCGCCAGCAGCTTATCGGGATGGGGGGACACTGAAGCTTTCTTT. V and J are TRBV10-2 and TRBJ1-1; tentatively, D is TRBD1 (5 bases). V lost 6 bases to trimming and J lost 3 bases, with 17 bases between them. Looked up from germline, CDR1 is WSHSY and CDR2 is SAAADI. This CDR3 has 15 amino acids.

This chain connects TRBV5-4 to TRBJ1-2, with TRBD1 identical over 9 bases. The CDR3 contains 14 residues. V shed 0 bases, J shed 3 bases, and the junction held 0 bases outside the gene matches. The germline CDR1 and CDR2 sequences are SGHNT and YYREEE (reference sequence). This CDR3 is CASSLGQGDYGYTF. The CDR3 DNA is TGTGCCAGCAGCTTGGGACAGGGGGACTATGGCTACACCTTC.

In DNA, the CDR3 is TGTGCCAGCAGCCAAGTTCAGCCCACAGATACGCAGTATTTT. Translating gives CASSQVQPTDTQYF. The chain has TRBV14 and TRBJ2-3, with D unclear. The germline CDR1 and CDR2 sequences are SGHDN and FVKESK. The CDR3 runs to 14 residues. The V and J ends lost 1 base and 2 bases respectively, with 7 bases between them.

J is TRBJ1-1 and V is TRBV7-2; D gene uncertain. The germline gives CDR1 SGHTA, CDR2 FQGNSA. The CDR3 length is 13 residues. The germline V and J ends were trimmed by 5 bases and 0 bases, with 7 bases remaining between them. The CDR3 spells CASSVQLNTEAFF. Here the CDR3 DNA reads TGTGCCAGCAGCGTTCAGTTGAACACTGAAGCTTTCTTT.

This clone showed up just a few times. CDR3 loop: CASRISTDTQYF. CDR3 nucleotide sequence: TGTGCCAGCAGGATTAGCACAGATACGCAGTATTTT. This rearrangement joins TRBV4-2 to TRBJ2-3; D gene ambiguous. Trimming shortened V by 6 bases and J by 0 bases, and 4 bases separated the two germline ends. Germline V gene data show CDR1 as LGHNA and CDR2 as YNFKEQ. The length of the CDR3 is 12 residues.

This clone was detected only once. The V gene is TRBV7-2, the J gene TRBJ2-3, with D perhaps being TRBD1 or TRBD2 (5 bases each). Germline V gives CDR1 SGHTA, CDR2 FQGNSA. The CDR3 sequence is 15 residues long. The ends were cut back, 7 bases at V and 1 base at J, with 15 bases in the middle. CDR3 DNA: TGTGCCAGCACCTTGATGGGGGAGCGCACAGATACGCAGTATTTT. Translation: CASTLMGERTDTQYF.

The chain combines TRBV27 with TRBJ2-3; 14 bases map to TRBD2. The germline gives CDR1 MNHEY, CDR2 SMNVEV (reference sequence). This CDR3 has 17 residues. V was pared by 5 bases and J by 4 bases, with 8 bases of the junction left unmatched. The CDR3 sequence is CASSPRLAGGRADTQYF. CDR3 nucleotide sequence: TGTGCCAGCAGTCCCCGACTAGCGGGGGGGCGCGCAGATACGCAGTATTTT.

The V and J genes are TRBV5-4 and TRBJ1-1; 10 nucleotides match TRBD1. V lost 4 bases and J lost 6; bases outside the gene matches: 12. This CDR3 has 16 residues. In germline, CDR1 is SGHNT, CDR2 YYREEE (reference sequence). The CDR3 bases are TGTGCCAGCAGCGAAAGGACAGGGGGAGGATGGGCTGAAGCTTTCTTT. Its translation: CASSERTGGGWAEAFF.

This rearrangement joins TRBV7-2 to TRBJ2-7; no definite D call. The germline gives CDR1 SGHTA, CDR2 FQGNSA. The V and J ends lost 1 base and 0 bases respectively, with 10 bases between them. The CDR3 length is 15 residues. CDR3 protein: CASSLVAMSSYEQYF. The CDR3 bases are TGTGCCAGCAGCTTAGTCGCTATGAGCTCCTACGAGCAGTACTTC.